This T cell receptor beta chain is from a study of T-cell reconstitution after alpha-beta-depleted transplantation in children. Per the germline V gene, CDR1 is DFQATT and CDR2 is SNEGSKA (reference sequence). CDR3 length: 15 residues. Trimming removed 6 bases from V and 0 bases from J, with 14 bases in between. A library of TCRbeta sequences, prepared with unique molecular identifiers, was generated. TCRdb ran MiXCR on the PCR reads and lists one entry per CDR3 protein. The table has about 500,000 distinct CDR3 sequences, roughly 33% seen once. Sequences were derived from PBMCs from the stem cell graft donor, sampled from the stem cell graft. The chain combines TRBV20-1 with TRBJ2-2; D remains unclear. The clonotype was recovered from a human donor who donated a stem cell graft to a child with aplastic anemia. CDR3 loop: CSAIRRLANTGELFF. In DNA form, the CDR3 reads TGCAGTGCCATCCGACGGCTGGCGAACACCGGGGAGCTGTTTTTT.